This T cell receptor beta chain emerged from a study of control samples from healthy donors and cancer patients. Profiling relied on immunoSEQ multiplex PCR, and the TCRdb table lists in-frame clones only, not all of them. Among about 150,000 clones listed, more than 85% were seen once. Trimming left V 2 bases short and J 3 bases short, with 7 bases between. In germline, CDR1 is MNHNS, CDR2 SASEGT. This CDR3 is 13 amino acids long. The sample consisted of blood. The clonotype was recovered from a woman in her thirties or forties in good health. This chain links TRBV6-1 with TRBJ1-1; D is undetermined. CDR3 sequence (DNA): TGTGCCAGCAGTGAAAAAGCGGACACTGAAGCTTTCTTT. Protein product: CASSEKADTEAFF.